These T cell receptor beta chains were read from a single sample in a study of blood T cell repertoires in COVID-19. Assay used: immunoSEQ multiplex PCR; TCRdb lists only in-frame clones, some missing. Found here are approximately 130,000 clones, roughly 84% of them singletons; the top ten hold about 3.9%. Sequencing was performed on peripheral blood. The receptor source for this set is a man in his sixties with acute or convalescent COVID-19. Each CDR3 is given with its conserved first and last residue. The order of the fields is D gene, V gene, J gene, clone size, CDR3 protein, CDR3 DNA. The D gene is left open where the match is weak. Clone sizes are given selectively: once, few, many, or a class where the clone is expanded.

D gene: TRBD1; V gene: TRBV11-1; J gene: TRBJ2-2; clone size: -; CDR3 protein: CASSPDRANTGELFF; CDR3 DNA: TGTGCCAGCAGCCCGGACAGGGCGAACACCGGGGAGCTGTTTTTT
D gene: -; V gene: TRBV11-2; J gene: TRBJ2-7; clone size: -; CDR3 protein: CASSSDRLEQYF; CDR3 DNA: TGTGCCAGCAGTTCCGACAGACTCGAGCAGTACTTC
D gene: -; V gene: TRBV6-5; J gene: TRBJ2-7; clone size: -; CDR3 protein: CASSFPRAGKGYEQYF; CDR3 DNA: TGTGCCAGCAGTTTCCCCAGGGCAGGGAAGGGCTACGAGCAGTACTTC
D gene: TRBD1; V gene: TRBV5-1; J gene: TRBJ2-2; clone size: -; CDR3 protein: CASRPSGTDNTGELFF; CDR3 DNA: TGCGCCAGCAGGCCGTCCGGGACAGATAACACCGGGGAGCTGTTTTTT
D gene: -; V gene: TRBV9; J gene: TRBJ2-1; clone size: -; CDR3 protein: CASSVERLDNEQFF; CDR3 DNA: TGTGCCAGCAGCGTAGAGAGGTTGGACAATGAGCAGTTCTTC
D gene: -; V gene: TRBV4-2; J gene: TRBJ1-3; clone size: -; CDR3 protein: CASSQVGVENTIYF; CDR3 DNA: TGTGCCAGCAGCCAAGTAGGGGTGGAAAACACCATATATTTT
D gene: TRBD2; V gene: TRBV7-9; J gene: TRBJ2-1; clone size: -; CDR3 protein: CASSRWTSGSVGSYNEQFF; CDR3 DNA: TGTGCCAGCAGCCGATGGACTAGCGGGAGTGTGGGCTCCTACAATGAGCAGTTCTTC
D gene: -; V gene: TRBV19; J gene: TRBJ2-3; clone size: -; CDR3 protein: CASSILASWTGDTQYF; CDR3 DNA: TGTGCCAGTAGTATATTGGCTAGCTGGACTGGGGATACGCAGTATTTT
D gene: -; V gene: TRBV9; J gene: TRBJ1-6; clone size: -; CDR3 protein: CASSAQGSYNSPLHF; CDR3 DNA: TGTGCCAGCAGCGCCCAGGGATCCTATAATTCACCCCTCCACTTT
D gene: -; V gene: TRBV6-6; J gene: TRBJ2-5; clone size: -; CDR3 protein: CASSYSSRTQYF; CDR3 DNA: TGTGCCAGCAGTTACTCGTCCAGGACCCAGTACTTC
D gene: TRBD2; V gene: TRBV5-6; J gene: TRBJ2-7; clone size: few; CDR3 protein: CASSPRLGREGMYEQYF; CDR3 DNA: TGTGCCAGCAGCCCTCGTCTGGGGCGGGAGGGTATGTACGAGCAGTACTTC
D gene: TRBD1; V gene: TRBV11-2; J gene: TRBJ2-6; clone size: -; CDR3 protein: CASSADRAGANVLTF; CDR3 DNA: TGTGCCAGCAGCGCAGACAGGGCTGGGGCCAACGTCCTGACTTTC
D gene: -; V gene: TRBV12-3/TRBV12-4; J gene: TRBJ2-1; clone size: -; CDR3 protein: CASMSHNEQFF; CDR3 DNA: TGTGCCAGCATGAGCCACAATGAGCAGTTCTTC
D gene: TRBD2; V gene: TRBV29-1; J gene: TRBJ2-1; clone size: -; CDR3 protein: CSVEDPSGRNYEQFF; CDR3 DNA: TGCAGCGTTGAAGATCCTAGCGGGAGGAATTATGAGCAGTTCTTC
D gene: -; V gene: TRBV24-1; J gene: TRBJ2-1; clone size: -; CDR3 protein: CATSDRSPGNEQFF; CDR3 DNA: TGTGCCACCAGTGATCGCAGTCCGGGCAATGAGCAGTTCTTC
D gene: TRBD2; V gene: TRBV25-1; J gene: TRBJ2-3; clone size: -; CDR3 protein: CASSEGPAGYIDTQYF; CDR3 DNA: TGTGCCAGCAGTGAAGGGCCAGCGGGATATATAGATACGCAGTATTTT
D gene: -; V gene: TRBV2; J gene: TRBJ2-7; clone size: -; CDR3 protein: CASSGGDRSYEQYF; CDR3 DNA: TGTGCCAGCAGTGGAGGAGACAGATCCTACGAGCAGTACTTC
D gene: -; V gene: TRBV7-8; J gene: TRBJ1-5; clone size: -; CDR3 protein: CASSPDIGSRPQHF; CDR3 DNA: TGTGCCAGCAGCCCCGACATTGGAAGCAGGCCCCAGCATTTT
D gene: -; V gene: TRBV28; J gene: TRBJ1-5; clone size: -; CDR3 protein: CALQGSNQPQHF; CDR3 DNA: TGTGCCCTACAGGGAAGCAATCAGCCCCAGCATTTT
D gene: -; V gene: TRBV9; J gene: TRBJ2-3; clone size: -; CDR3 protein: CASNRGTGTDTQYF; CDR3 DNA: TGTGCCAGCAACCGGGGGACCGGCACAGATACGCAGTATTTT
D gene: -; V gene: TRBV7-2; J gene: TRBJ2-6; clone size: -; CDR3 protein: CASSFQVSGANVLTF; CDR3 DNA: TGTGCCAGCAGCTTCCAGGTTTCTGGGGCCAACGTCCTGACTTTC
D gene: -; V gene: TRBV6-1; J gene: TRBJ2-1; clone size: -; CDR3 protein: CASSEAAGTAAYNEQFF; CDR3 DNA: TGTGCCAGCAGTGAAGCGGCCGGGACTGCAGCCTACAATGAGCAGTTCTTC
D gene: -; V gene: TRBV19; J gene: TRBJ2-7; clone size: -; CDR3 protein: CASSIVPQPTEQYF; CDR3 DNA: TGTGCCAGTAGTATAGTCCCGCAGCCGACTGAGCAGTACTTC